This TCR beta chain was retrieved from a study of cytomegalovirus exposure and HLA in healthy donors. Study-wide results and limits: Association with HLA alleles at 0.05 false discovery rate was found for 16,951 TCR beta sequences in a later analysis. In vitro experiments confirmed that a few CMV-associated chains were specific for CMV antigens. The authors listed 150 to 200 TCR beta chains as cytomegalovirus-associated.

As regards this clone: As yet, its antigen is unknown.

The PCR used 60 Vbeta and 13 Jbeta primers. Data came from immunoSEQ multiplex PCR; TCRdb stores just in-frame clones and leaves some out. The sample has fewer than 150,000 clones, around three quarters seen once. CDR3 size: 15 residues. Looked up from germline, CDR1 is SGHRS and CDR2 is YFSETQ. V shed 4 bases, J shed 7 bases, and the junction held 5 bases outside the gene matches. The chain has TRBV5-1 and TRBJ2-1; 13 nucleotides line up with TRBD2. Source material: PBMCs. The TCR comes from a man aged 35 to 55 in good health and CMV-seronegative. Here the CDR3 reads CASSAGTSGENEQFF. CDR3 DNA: TGCGCCAGCAGCGCGGGGACTAGCGGGGAGAATGAGCAGTTCTTC.